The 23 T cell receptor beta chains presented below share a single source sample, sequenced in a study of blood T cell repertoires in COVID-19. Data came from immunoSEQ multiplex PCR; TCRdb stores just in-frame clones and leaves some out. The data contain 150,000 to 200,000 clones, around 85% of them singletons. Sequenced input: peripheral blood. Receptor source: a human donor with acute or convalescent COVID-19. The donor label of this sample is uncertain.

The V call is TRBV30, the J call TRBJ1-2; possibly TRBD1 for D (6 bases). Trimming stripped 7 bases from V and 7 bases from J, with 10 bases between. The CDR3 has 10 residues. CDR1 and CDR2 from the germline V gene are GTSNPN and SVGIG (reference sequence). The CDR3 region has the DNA TGTGCCTTCGGGACATTTGGCTACACCTTC. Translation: CAFGTFGYTF.

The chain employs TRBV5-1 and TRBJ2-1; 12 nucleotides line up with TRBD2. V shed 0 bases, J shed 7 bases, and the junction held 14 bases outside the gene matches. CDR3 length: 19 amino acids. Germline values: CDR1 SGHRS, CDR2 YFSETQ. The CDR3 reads CASSLGSLAGGPGRNEQFF. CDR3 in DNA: TGCGCCAGCAGCTTGGGGAGTCTAGCGGGGGGGCCAGGAAGGAATGAGCAGTTCTTC.

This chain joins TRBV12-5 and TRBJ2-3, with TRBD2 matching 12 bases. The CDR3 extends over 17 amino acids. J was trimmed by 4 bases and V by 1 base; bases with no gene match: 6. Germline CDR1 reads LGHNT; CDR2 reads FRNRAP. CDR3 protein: CASGLARTSGDPDTQYF. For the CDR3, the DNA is TGTGCTAGTGGTTTGGCCCGGACTAGCGGGGACCCAGATACGCAGTATTTT.

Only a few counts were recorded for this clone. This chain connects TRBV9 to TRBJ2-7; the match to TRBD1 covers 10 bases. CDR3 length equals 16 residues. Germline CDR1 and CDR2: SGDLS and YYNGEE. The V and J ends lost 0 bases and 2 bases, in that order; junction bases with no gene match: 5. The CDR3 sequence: CASSVDDRGLTYEQYF. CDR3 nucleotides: TGTGCCAGCAGCGTAGACGACAGGGGGCTAACCTACGAGCAGTACTTC.

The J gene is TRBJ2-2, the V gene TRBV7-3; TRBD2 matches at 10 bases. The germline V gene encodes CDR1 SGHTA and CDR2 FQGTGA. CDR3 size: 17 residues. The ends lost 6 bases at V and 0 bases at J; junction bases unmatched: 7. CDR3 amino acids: CASSPSGTSANTGELFF. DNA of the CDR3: TGTGCCAGCAGTCCTAGCGGGACTAGCGCGAACACCGGGGAGCTGTTTTTT. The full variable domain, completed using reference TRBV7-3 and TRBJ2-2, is GAGVSQTPSNKVTEKGKYVELRCDPISGHTALYWYRQSLGQGPEFLIYFQGTGAADDSGLPNDRFFAVRPEGSVSTLKIQRTERGDSAVYLCASSPSGTSANTGELFFGEGSRLTVL.

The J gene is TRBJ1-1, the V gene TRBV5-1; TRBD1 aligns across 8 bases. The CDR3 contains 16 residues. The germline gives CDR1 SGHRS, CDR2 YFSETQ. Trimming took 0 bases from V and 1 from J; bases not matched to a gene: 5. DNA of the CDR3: TGCGCCAGCAGCTTGGACCCAGGGGGCCAGAACACTGAAGCTTTCTTT. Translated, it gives CASSLDPGGQNTEAFF. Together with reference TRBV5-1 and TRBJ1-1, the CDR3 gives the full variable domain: KAGVTQTPRYLIKTRGQQVTLSCSPISGHRSVSWYQQTPGQGLQFLFEYFSETQRNKGNFPGRFSGRQFSNSRSEMNVSTLELGDSALYLCASSLDPGGQNTEAFFGQGTRLTVV.

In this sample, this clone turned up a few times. The CDR3 region is CASSLTWTGLNGYTF. The CDR3 DNA reads as TGTGCCAGCAGCTTAACCTGGACAGGGTTGAATGGCTACACCTTC. V gene TRBV7-3 combines with J gene TRBJ1-2, with TRBD1 matching 8 bases. This CDR3 has 15 residues. V trimming: 0 bases; J trimming: 6 bases; junction bases outside the gene matches: 6. Germline V gene sequence: CDR1 SGHTA, CDR2 FQGTGA.

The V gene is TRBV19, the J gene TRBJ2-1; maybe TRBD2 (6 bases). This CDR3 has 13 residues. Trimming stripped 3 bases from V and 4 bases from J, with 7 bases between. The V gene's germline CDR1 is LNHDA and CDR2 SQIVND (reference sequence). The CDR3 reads CASSIGGYNEQFF. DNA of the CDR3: TGTGCCAGTAGTATTGGGGGGTACAATGAGCAGTTCTTC.

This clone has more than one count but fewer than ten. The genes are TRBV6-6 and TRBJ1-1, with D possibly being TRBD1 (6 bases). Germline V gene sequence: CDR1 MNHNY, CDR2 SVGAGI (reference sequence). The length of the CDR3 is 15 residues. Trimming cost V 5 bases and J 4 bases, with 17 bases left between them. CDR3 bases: TGTGCCAGCAGTAGACCCGGGGGGCGGAGCACTGAAGCTTTCTTT. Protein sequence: CASSRPGGRSTEAFF.

CDR3 amino acids: CASSDSTSGAEAFF. The CDR3 bases are TGTGCCAGCAGTGACTCGACCAGCGGCGCTGAAGCTTTCTTT. V usage is TRBV6-4 and J usage is TRBJ1-1, with D uncertain. The CDR3 covers 14 residues. Trimming took off 0 bases at V and 6 bases at J, with 11 bases between the two ends. CDR1 and CDR2 from the germline V gene are MRHNA and SNTAGT.

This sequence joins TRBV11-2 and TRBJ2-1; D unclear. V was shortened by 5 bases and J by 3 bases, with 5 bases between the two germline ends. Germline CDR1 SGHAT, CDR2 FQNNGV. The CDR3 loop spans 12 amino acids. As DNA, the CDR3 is TGTGCCAGCAGCCCCAACTACAATGAGCAGTTCTTC. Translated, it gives CASSPNYNEQFF.

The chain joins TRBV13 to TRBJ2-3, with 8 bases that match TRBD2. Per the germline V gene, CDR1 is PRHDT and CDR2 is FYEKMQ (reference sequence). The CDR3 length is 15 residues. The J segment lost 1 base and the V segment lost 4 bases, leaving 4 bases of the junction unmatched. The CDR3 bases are TGTGCCAGCAGCTCCTGGCGGGGGGGCACAGATACGCAGTATTTT. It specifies CASSSWRGGTDTQYF.

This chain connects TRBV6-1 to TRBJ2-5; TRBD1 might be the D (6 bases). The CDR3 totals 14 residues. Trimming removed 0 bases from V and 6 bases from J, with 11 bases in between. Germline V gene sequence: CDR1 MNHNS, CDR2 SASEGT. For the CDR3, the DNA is TGTGCCAGCAGTGAAGCGAAACAGGGACAGACCCAGTACTTC. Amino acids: CASSEAKQGQTQYF.

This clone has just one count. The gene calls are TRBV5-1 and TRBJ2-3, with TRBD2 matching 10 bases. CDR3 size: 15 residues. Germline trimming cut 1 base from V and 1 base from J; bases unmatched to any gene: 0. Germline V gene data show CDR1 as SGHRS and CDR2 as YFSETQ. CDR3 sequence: CASSLLAGGTDTQYF. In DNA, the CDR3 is TGCGCCAGCAGCTTGCTAGCGGGGGGCACAGATACGCAGTATTTT.

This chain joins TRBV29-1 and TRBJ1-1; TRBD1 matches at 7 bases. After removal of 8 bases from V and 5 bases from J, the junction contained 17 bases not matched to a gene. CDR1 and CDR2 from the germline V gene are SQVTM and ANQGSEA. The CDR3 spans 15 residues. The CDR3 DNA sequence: TGCAGCTCGGCCACAGGGACAGTCCGTCCAACTGAAGCTTTCTTT. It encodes CSSATGTVRPTEAFF.

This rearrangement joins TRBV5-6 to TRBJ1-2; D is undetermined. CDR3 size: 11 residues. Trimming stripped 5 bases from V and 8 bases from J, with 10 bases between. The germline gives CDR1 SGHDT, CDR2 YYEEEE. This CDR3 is CASRLRRGYTF. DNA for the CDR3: TGTGCCAGCAGACTTCGTAGAGGCTACACCTTC.

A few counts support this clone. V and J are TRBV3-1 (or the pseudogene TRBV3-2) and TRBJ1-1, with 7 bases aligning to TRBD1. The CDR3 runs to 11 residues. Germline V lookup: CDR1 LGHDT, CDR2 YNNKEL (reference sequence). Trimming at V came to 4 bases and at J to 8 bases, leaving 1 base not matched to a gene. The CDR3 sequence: CASSLTGEAFF. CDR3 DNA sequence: TGTGCCAGCAGCCTGACAGGGGAAGCTTTCTTT.

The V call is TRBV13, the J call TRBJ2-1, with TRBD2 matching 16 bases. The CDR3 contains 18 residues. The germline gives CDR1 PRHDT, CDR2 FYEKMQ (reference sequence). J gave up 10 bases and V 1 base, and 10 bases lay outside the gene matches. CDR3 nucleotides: TGTGCCAGCAGCTTAGTAGTGGGACTAGCGGGGGGGCCCCAAGAGCAGTTCTTC. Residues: CASSLVVGLAGGPQEQFF.

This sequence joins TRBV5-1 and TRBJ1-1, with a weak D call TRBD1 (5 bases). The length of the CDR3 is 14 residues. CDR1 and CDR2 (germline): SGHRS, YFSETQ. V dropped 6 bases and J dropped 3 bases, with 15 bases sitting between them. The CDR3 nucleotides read TGCGCCAGCATTGATCACGGGGGGGACACTGAAGCTTTCTTT. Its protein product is CASIDHGGDTEAFF.

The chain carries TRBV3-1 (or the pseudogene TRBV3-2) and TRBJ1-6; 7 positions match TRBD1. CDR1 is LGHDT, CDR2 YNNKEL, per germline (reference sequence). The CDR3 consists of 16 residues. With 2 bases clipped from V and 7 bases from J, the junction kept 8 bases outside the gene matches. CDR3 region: CASSQYDREANSPLHF. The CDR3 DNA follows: TGTGCCAGCAGCCAATATGACAGGGAGGCAAATTCACCCCTCCACTTT.

CDR3 nucleotides: TGTGCCAGCAGTGAAGCGTGGACAGGGCAATACGAGCAGTACTTC. This gives the protein CASSEAWTGQYEQYF. This chain uses TRBV2 with TRBJ2-7; 8 nucleotides align to TRBD1. From germline, CDR1 is SNHLY and CDR2 FYNNEI. The length of the CDR3 is 15 residues. With V trimmed by 0 bases and J by 4 bases, 5 bases remained unmatched.

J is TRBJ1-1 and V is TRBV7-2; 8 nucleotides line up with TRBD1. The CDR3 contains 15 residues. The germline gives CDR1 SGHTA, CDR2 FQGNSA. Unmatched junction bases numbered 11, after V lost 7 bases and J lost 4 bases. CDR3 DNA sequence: TGTGCCAGCACCCCAGGCCCCGACAGGGGCACTGAAGCTTTCTTT. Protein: CASTPGPDRGTEAFF.

CDR3 amino acids: CASSYYPDRHYGYTF. The DNA for the CDR3 is TGTGCCAGCAGTTATTATCCGGACAGACACTATGGCTACACCTTC. This chain connects TRBV6-5 to TRBJ1-2; D possibly corresponds to TRBD1 (6 bases). The CDR3 loop spans 15 amino acids. CDR1 is MNHEY and CDR2 is SVGAGI in the germline V gene. V lost 3 bases and J 3 bases, leaving 14 bases between the germline ends.